This TCR beta chain appears in the sequencing data of a study of long-term antiretroviral therapy in people with HIV. About the research overall: The earliest samples came about a decade before the 2015 immediate-ART recommendation. Study results and limitations: Subsequent to ART, diversity was augmented yet persisted below that of transplant donor controls. Dominating the repertoire at all time points were the clones that expanded before ART.

Version v3.0 of the immunoSEQ assay was performed at survey level. About 40,000-55,000 T-cell genomes per sample were the sequencing target. Some clones are missing from TCRdb's copy, which holds only in-frame ones; the method was immunoSEQ multiplex PCR. The sample consists of about 22,000 clones, less than 80% of them appearing once. Comment on this clone: Its cognate antigen is unknown.

CDR1 LGHNA and CDR2 YNFKEQ come from the germline V gene. The germline V and J ends were trimmed by 1 base and 2 bases, with 8 bases remaining between them. The CDR3 loop spans 14 amino acids. This sample comprised unsorted PBMCs, obtained 4.1 years after starting antiretroviral therapy. The receptor was isolated from a woman between 40 and 50 years old with HIV. The chain joins TRBV4-2 to TRBJ1-2; D gene uncertain. DNA of the CDR3: TGTGCCAGCAGCCAAGGTACCGAAAACTATGGCTACACCTTC. It yields the protein CASSQGTENYGYTF.